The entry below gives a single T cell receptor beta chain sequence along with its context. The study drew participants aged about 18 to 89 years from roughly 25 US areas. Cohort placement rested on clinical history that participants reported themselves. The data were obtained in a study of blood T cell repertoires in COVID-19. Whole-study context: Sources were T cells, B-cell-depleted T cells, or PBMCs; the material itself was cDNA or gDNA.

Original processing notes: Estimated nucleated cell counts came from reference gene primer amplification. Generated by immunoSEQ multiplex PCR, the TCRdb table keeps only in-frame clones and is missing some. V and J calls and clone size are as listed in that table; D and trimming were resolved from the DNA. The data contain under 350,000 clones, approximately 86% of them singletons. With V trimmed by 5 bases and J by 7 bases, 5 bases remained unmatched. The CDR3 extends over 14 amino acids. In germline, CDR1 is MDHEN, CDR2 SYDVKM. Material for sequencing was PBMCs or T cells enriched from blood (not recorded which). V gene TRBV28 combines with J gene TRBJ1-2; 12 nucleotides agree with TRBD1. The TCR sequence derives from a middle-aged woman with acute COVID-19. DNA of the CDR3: TGTGCCAGCAGTCCGGGACAGGGGGCATTTGGCTACACCTTC. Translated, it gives CASSPGQGAFGYTF.